At least ten counts were recorded for the clone carrying this T cell receptor (beta chain). Its antigen remains unknown. The sample is drawn from a study of T-cell memory formation after mild COVID-19. The study's findings and limits: Later expanders leaned toward CD4+, whereas clones contracting from day 15 to 85 were balanced CD4/CD8.

UMIs and sample barcodes were carried by the TCR alpha and TCR beta cDNA libraries that 5'RACE produced using constant-segment primers. TCRdb analysed the 5' RACE reads with MiXCR anew, one entry per CDR3 protein. The data hold around 300,000 distinct CDR3 sequences, with 10% to 15% observed a single time. The TCR sequence derives from a man aged 18 to 35 who had mild COVID-19 (a few samples of this study predate the infection). Cell type and time point are not known. Sequencing input: PBMCs or a T cell subset sorted from them (not recorded which).

CDR3 sequence (DNA): TGTGCCAGCAGTGCGGGGGGGGGCACAGATACGCAGTATTTT. This sequence encodes CASSAGGGTDTQYF. The chain has TRBV6-1 and TRBJ2-3; 8 bases are shared with TRBD2. There are 14 residues in the CDR3. V was pared by 4 bases and J by 1 base, with 1 base of the junction left unmatched. Germline CDR1 MNHNS, CDR2 SASEGT.